This is a list of T cell receptor beta chains from one sample in a study of T cells in Graves' hyperthyroidism and ophthalmopathy. TCRdb fed the multiplex PCR reads into MiXCR, producing one record per CDR3 protein. This sample has approximately 380,000 distinct CDR3 sequences, with 15% to 20% found just once. Sequencing was performed on blood. The source is a woman aged 18-29 years with Graves' hyperthyroidism. Each CDR3 is given without its conserved first and last residue.

J gene: TRBJ1-6; CDR3 length: 12; V gene: TRBV6-1; CDR3 protein: ASSELWENSPLH
J gene: TRBJ2-2; CDR3 length: 12; V gene: TRBV6-1; CDR3 protein: ASTTPGTQVWLF
J gene: TRBJ1-1; CDR3 length: 11; V gene: TRBV7-3; CDR3 protein: ASRGGGGTEAF
J gene: TRBJ2-7; CDR3 length: 15; V gene: TRBV18; CDR3 protein: ASSPPKTGPSSYEQY
J gene: TRBJ1-5; CDR3 length: 12; V gene: TRBV5-1; CDR3 protein: ASSSGQLDQPQH
J gene: TRBJ2-7; CDR3 length: 14; V gene: TRBV11-1; CDR3 protein: ASSPQTGGWVGEQY
J gene: TRBJ1-1; CDR3 length: 13; V gene: TRBV2; CDR3 protein: ASRDRGGGYTEAF
J gene: TRBJ2-4; CDR3 length: 13; V gene: TRBV12-3/TRBV12-4; CDR3 protein: ASSQSGPGENIQY
J gene: TRBJ1-2; CDR3 length: 12; V gene: TRBV3-1; CDR3 protein: ASTDTGGGSGYT
J gene: TRBJ1-2; CDR3 length: 10; V gene: TRBV18; CDR3 protein: ASSTDDYGYT
J gene: TRBJ2-7; CDR3 length: 16; V gene: TRBV11-2; CDR3 protein: ASSLIRGTGGPSYEQY
J gene: TRBJ2-5; CDR3 length: 10; V gene: TRBV12-3/TRBV12-4; CDR3 protein: ASTRYQETQY
J gene: TRBJ1-5; CDR3 length: 13; V gene: TRBV6-1; CDR3 protein: ASSTTGPSNQPQH
J gene: TRBJ2-7; CDR3 length: 13; V gene: TRBV11-2; CDR3 protein: ASSFSGTGGTEQY
J gene: TRBJ1-1; CDR3 length: 13; V gene: TRBV11-2; CDR3 protein: ASSPQTGLNTEAF
J gene: TRBJ2-5; CDR3 length: 14; V gene: TRBV6-1; CDR3 protein: ASSTVLAGVKETQY
J gene: TRBJ1-2; CDR3 length: 13; V gene: TRBV6-1; CDR3 protein: ASSSAGGPNYGYT
J gene: TRBJ2-7; CDR3 length: 12; V gene: TRBV2; CDR3 protein: ASKVGTGVREQY
J gene: TRBJ1-1; CDR3 length: 12; V gene: TRBV28; CDR3 protein: ASSYRTVNTEAF
J gene: TRBJ2-7; CDR3 length: 11; V gene: TRBV6-1; CDR3 protein: ASKPRGPYEQY
J gene: TRBJ1-2; CDR3 length: 10; V gene: TRBV7-2; CDR3 protein: ASSLGGGGYT
J gene: TRBJ1-5; CDR3 length: 11; V gene: TRBV6-1; CDR3 protein: ASSKWRNQPQH
J gene: TRBJ2-7; CDR3 length: 14; V gene: TRBV6-5; CDR3 protein: ASSSGKAGSTYEQY
J gene: TRBJ2-2; CDR3 length: 12; V gene: TRBV29-1; CDR3 protein: SVKVAGNTGELF
J gene: TRBJ2-5; CDR3 length: 11; V gene: TRBV29-1; CDR3 protein: SAPVGPQETQY
J gene: TRBJ1-6; CDR3 length: 21; V gene: TRBV15; CDR3 protein: ATSRVWTGMFGRANPYNSPLH
J gene: TRBJ1-1; CDR3 length: 13; V gene: TRBV19; CDR3 protein: ASSIAGQGAAEAF
J gene: TRBJ2-7; CDR3 length: 12; V gene: TRBV19; CDR3 protein: ASSMGPSPYEQY
J gene: TRBJ1-1; CDR3 length: 14; V gene: TRBV5-1; CDR3 protein: ASSWDRGTLNTEAF
J gene: TRBJ1-2; CDR3 length: 14; V gene: TRBV20-1; CDR3 protein: SAHWGRMGSMYGYT
J gene: TRBJ1-1; CDR3 length: 8; V gene: TRBV29-1; CDR3 protein: SVQGGEAF
J gene: TRBJ2-2; CDR3 length: 12; V gene: TRBV4-1; CDR3 protein: ASSLNDRTGELF
J gene: TRBJ1-2; CDR3 length: 12; V gene: TRBV9; CDR3 protein: ASSGQGANYGYT
J gene: TRBJ1-2; CDR3 length: 13; V gene: TRBV6-1; CDR3 protein: ASSETGIGGYGYT
J gene: TRBJ2-7; CDR3 length: 11; V gene: TRBV12-3/TRBV12-4; CDR3 protein: ASTPPARYEQY
J gene: TRBJ1-1; CDR3 length: 12; V gene: TRBV2; CDR3 protein: ASSELGTLSGAF
J gene: TRBJ1-1; CDR3 length: 11; V gene: TRBV3-1; CDR3 protein: ASRDTGVTEAF
J gene: TRBJ1-2; CDR3 length: 13; V gene: TRBV5-5; CDR3 protein: ASTWRGTGLSGYT
J gene: TRBJ2-2; CDR3 length: 11; V gene: TRBV27; CDR3 protein: ASSFGQVGELF
J gene: TRBJ1-2; CDR3 length: 9; V gene: TRBV6-5; CDR3 protein: ASIGVDGYT
J gene: TRBJ1-1; CDR3 length: 12; V gene: TRBV6-5; CDR3 protein: ASSYGTMNTEAF
J gene: TRBJ1-2; CDR3 length: 11; V gene: TRBV7-2; CDR3 protein: ASTSGSHYGYT
J gene: TRBJ1-5; CDR3 length: 11; V gene: TRBV12-3/TRBV12-4; CDR3 protein: ASRGQARQPQH
J gene: TRBJ1-1; CDR3 length: 11; V gene: TRBV18; CDR3 protein: ASSPQDRAEAF
J gene: TRBJ1-6; CDR3 length: 14; V gene: TRBV19; CDR3 protein: ASRGLDRGHNSPLH
J gene: TRBJ1-1; CDR3 length: 15; V gene: TRBV6-1; CDR3 protein: ASSEAGQGGIISGAF
J gene: TRBJ2-2; CDR3 length: 12; V gene: TRBV6-1; CDR3 protein: ASRSSGDTGELF
J gene: TRBJ1-1; CDR3 length: 11; V gene: TRBV29-1; CDR3 protein: SVKVKGNTEAF
J gene: TRBJ1-2; CDR3 length: 14; V gene: TRBV15; CDR3 protein: ATSSLYRETNYGYT
J gene: TRBJ2-7; CDR3 length: 12; V gene: TRBV15; CDR3 protein: ATSRDMGTYEQY